This T cell receptor (beta chain) comes out of a study of Graves' ophthalmopathy and Graves' hyperthyroidism. Ophthalmopathy in the donors was of moderate-to-severe activity, with CAS ≥3, NOSPECS ≥4 and duration under 3 months. This CDR3 is built from 13 residues. The V gene end was trimmed by 5 bases and the J gene end by 5 bases; junction bases not matched to a gene: 4. CDR1 MDHEN and CDR2 SYDVKM come from the germline V gene. Beta-chain TCR CDR3 regions were amplified from RNA transcripts. First-round RT-PCR employed HTBI primers, with a second-round multiplex PCR after it. TCRdb recomputed calls from the multiplex PCR reads with MiXCR, one row per CDR3 protein. The repertoire holds hundreds of thousands of distinct CDR3 sequences, roughly 14% seen once, with approximately 9.8% in the top ten.

The TCR originated in a young woman with Graves' ophthalmopathy. Sequenced sample: blood. The chain uses TRBV28 and TRBJ2-7, with TRBD1 matching over 9 bases. CDR3 residues: CASSNRDRDEQYF. The DNA of the CDR3 is TGTGCCAGCAGTAACAGGGACAGGGACGAGCAGTACTTC.